The next 3 T cell receptor beta chains were all read from a single sample in a study of human T cells and chemical hapten exposure. Described time point: pre-sensitization, week 0. Treatment described: therapeutic diphenylcyclopropenone sensitization with weekly scalp DPC. TCRdb processed the RACE reads anew with MiXCR; each CDR3 protein has one entry. The table records about 120,000 distinct CDR3 sequences, roughly 14% of them present only once. The material was whole blood, obtained in connection with sensitization to the hapten diphenylcyclopropenone (DPC). The receptors shown here come from a woman between 18 and 29 years old with alopecia areata. Some clones in this sample may be carry-over from other donors' samples.

J is TRBJ2-3 and V is TRBV3-1, with unresolved D. The CDR3 runs 12 residues. In germline, CDR1 is LGHDT, CDR2 YNNKEL (reference sequence). Between the trimmed V and J ends, which lost 3 bases and 7 bases, there was a span of 8 bases. CDR3 region: CASSQPDNTQYF. DNA of the CDR3: TGTGCCAGCAGCCAGCCAGATAATACGCAGTATTTT.

There are a few counts of this clonotype. The genes are TRBV18 and TRBJ1-1; D is possibly TRBD1 (6 bases). Germline V CDR1 and CDR2: KGHSH, LQKENI. The CDR3 runs 16 residues. V gave up 3 bases and J gave up 2 bases, with 16 bases separating them. The CDR3 coding sequence is TGTGCCAGCTCACCCCTCACCAGGGGACTAAACACTGAAGCTTTCTTT. Translating it yields CASSPLTRGLNTEAFF.

This clonotype was picked up a small number of times. This sequence joins TRBV2 and TRBJ1-2; D uncertain. Germline CDR1 is SNHLY and CDR2 is FYNNEI. V lost 4 bases to trimming and J lost 1 base, with 7 bases between them. The length of the CDR3 is 13 residues. CDR3 loop: CASSAGLNYGYTF. CDR3 bases: TGTGCCAGCAGTGCCGGCCTTAACTATGGCTACACCTTC. Looking up the rest from reference TRBV2 and TRBJ1-2 gives the full variable domain: EPEVTQTPSHQVTQMGQEVILRCVPISNHLYFYWYRQILGQKVEFLVSFYNNEISEKSEIFDDQFSVERPDGSNFTLKIRSTKLEDSAMYFCASSAGLNYGYTFGSGTRLTVV.